The T cell receptor (beta chain) under discussion was sequenced for a study of T-cell reconstitution after alpha-beta-depleted transplantation in children. Unique molecular identifiers featured in how the TCRbeta library was prepared. MiXCR was run by TCRdb on the PCR reads, yielding one entry per CDR3 protein. This sample has about 230,000 distinct CDR3 sequences, with 9.7% found just once. At least ten counts were recorded for this clonotype. This CDR3 spans 15 amino acids. CDR1 and CDR2 from the germline V gene are SGDLS and YYNGEE. Trimming at V came to 4 bases and at J to 7 bases, leaving 10 bases not matched to a gene.

This clonotype originated in a human donor who donated a stem cell graft to a child with SCID. This chain joins TRBV9 and TRBJ1-5, with 8 positions matching TRBD1. Sample: PBMCs from the stem cell graft donor, taken from the stem cell graft. The CDR3 bases are TGTGCCAGCAGCCCTACGCACGACAGGGGCCAGCCCCAGCATTTT. It specifies CASSPTHDRGQPQHF.